The 9 T cell receptor beta chains presented below share a single source sample, sequenced in a study of human T cells and chemical hapten exposure. From the RACE reads, TCRdb called clonotypes with MiXCR, one entry per CDR3 protein. The sample shows 50,000 to 65,000 distinct CDR3 sequences, about 11% of them seen only once. Regarding time point: pre-sensitization, week 0. This sample's treatment: therapeutic diphenylcyclopropenone sensitization with weekly scalp DPC. The source material was whole blood, sampled in connection with sensitization to the hapten diphenylcyclopropenone (DPC). The receptors were gathered from a woman between 35 and 50 years old with alopecia areata. Some clones in this sample may be carry-over from other donors' samples.

Ten or more counts support this clonotype. This rearrangement joins TRBV2 to TRBJ2-7, with unresolved D. V lost 1 base to trimming and J lost 1 base, with 11 bases between them. The germline V gene encodes CDR1 SNHLY and CDR2 FYNNEI. This CDR3 contains 15 residues. CDR3 sequence (DNA): TGTGCCAGCAGTGAAGTCGCGGTCGCGTCCTACGAGCAGTACTTC. Its translation: CASSEVAVASYEQYF.

This clonotype was counted at least ten times. V and J are TRBV20-1 and TRBJ1-2, with no clear D. The CDR3 is 14 residues long. Germline V lookup: CDR1 DFQATT, CDR2 SNEGSKA (reference sequence). V shed 2 bases and J shed 3 bases, with 13 bases lying between them. The CDR3 sequence is CSARKRTSDYGYTF. CDR3 DNA: TGCAGTGCTAGAAAACGGACGTCCGACTATGGCTACACCTTC.

CDR3 sequence (DNA): TGCAGTGCTCCTAACGTCGGGACCCTCCACTTT. Its translation is CSAPNVGTLHF. V and J are TRBV20-1 and TRBJ1-6, with D uncertain. The CDR3 spans 11 residues. CDR1 DFQATT and CDR2 SNEGSKA come from the germline V gene (reference sequence). The V end was cut by 5 bases, the J end by 14 bases, with 13 bases between.

This clonotype was detected ten times or more. The CDR3 here is CASSLIGQGRTGELFF. Written as DNA, the CDR3 is TGTGCCAGCAGCTTGATTGGACAGGGGCGGACCGGGGAGCTGTTTTTT. The chain employs TRBV5-6 and TRBJ2-2; 9 positions match TRBD1. V trimming: 1 base; J trimming: 5 bases; junction bases outside the gene matches: 6. This CDR3 region has 16 residues. Germline CDR1 reads SGHDT; CDR2 reads YYEEEE.

This clonotype occurred many times. The rearrangement uses TRBV28 and TRBJ2-1; 9 nucleotides match TRBD1. Germline lookup yields CDR1 MDHEN and CDR2 SYDVKM. Trimming at V came to 3 bases and at J to 7 bases, leaving 7 bases not matched to a gene. The CDR3 loop spans 15 amino acids. CDR3 in amino acids: CASSFRGQGSNEQFF. The DNA of the CDR3 is TGTGCCAGCAGTTTTAGGGGACAGGGTAGTAATGAGCAGTTCTTC.

By frequency in the sample, this clonotype is medium-sized. The chain links TRBV9 to TRBJ2-3, with D unclear. This CDR3 region has 15 residues. V gave up 2 bases and J gave up 0 bases, with 10 bases separating them. CDR1 and CDR2 from the germline V gene are SGDLS and YYNGEE. The CDR3 coding sequence is TGTGCCAGCAGCGTGACGGAGATTAGCACAGATACGCAGTATTTT. Protein: CASSVTEISTDTQYF. The full variable domain, rest sourced from reference TRBV9 and TRBJ2-3, is DSGVTQTPKHLITATGQRVTLRCSPRSGDLSVYWYQQSLDQGLQFLIQYYNGEERAKGNILERFSAQQFPDLHSELNLSSLELGDSALYFCASSVTEISTDTQYFGPGTRLTVL.

This clonotype was counted ten times or more. This chain joins TRBV30 and TRBJ1-6, with unresolved D. Trimming removed 4 bases at V and 7 bases at J, with 23 bases between. This CDR3 region has 17 residues. Germline CDR1 and CDR2: GTSNPN and SVGIG (reference sequence). Here the CDR3 reads CAWTNKPGGASNSPLHF. CDR3 DNA: TGTGCCTGGACCAACAAACCGGGTGGCGCCTCGAATTCACCCCTCCACTTT. Combining the CDR3 with reference TRBV30 and TRBJ1-6 gives the whole variable domain SQTIHQWPATLVQPVGSPLSLECTVEGTSNPNLYWYRQAAGRGLQLLFYSVGIGQISSEVPQNLSASRPQDRQFILSSKKLLLSDSGFYLCAWTNKPGGASNSPLHFGNGTRLTVT.

The CDR3 bases are TGCAGCGTTGAACCGACAGAGATTCTTTATGGCTACACCTTC. This translates into CSVEPTEILYGYTF. The chain combines TRBV29-1 with TRBJ1-2; a weak D match, TRBD1 (5 bases). The length of the CDR3 is 14 residues. V gave up 2 bases and J gave up 5 bases, with 15 bases separating them. CDR1 and CDR2 from the germline V gene are SQVTM and ANQGSEA.

V is TRBV20-1 and J is TRBJ2-3, with D perhaps matching TRBD1 or TRBD2 (5 bases each). Germline V gene data show CDR1 as DFQATT and CDR2 as SNEGSKA (reference sequence). V was clipped by 6 bases and J by 5 bases, with 18 bases between them. CDR3 size: 14 residues. DNA of the CDR3: TGCAGTGCCGCGACAGCGGTAAGGGGAGATACGCAGTATTTT. Encoded protein: CSAATAVRGDTQYF.